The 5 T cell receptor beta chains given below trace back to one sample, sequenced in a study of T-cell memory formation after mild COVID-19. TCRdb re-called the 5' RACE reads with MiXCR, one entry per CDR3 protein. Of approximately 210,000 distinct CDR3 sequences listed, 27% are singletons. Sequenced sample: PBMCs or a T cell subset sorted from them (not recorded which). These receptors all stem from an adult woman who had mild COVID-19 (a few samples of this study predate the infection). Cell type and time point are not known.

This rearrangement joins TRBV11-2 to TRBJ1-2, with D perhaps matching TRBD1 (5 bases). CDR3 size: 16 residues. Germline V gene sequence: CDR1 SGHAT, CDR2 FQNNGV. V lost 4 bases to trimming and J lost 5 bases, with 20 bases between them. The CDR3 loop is CASSCGFVTGEYGYTF. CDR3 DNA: TGTGCCAGCAGCTGCGGGTTCGTCACGGGGGAGTATGGCTACACCTTC.

The CDR3: CASSRGGVPAYEQYF. CDR3 DNA sequence: TGTGCCAGCAGCCGGGGGGGGGTCCCAGCCTACGAGCAGTACTTC. The V call is TRBV3-1, the J call TRBJ2-7; TRBD2 agrees at 7 bases. The CDR3 length is 15 residues. Per the germline V gene, CDR1 is LGHDT and CDR2 is YNNKEL (reference sequence). V gave up 4 bases and J gave up 2 bases; unmatched junction bases: 8.

CDR3 nucleotides: TGTGCCAGCAGTGAAGGGGGTGGGGCCAACGTCCTGACTTTC. Encoded protein: CASSEGGGANVLTF. The chain combines TRBV25-1 with TRBJ2-6; the D gene could be TRBD1 or TRBD2 (5 bases each). Germline CDR1 MGHDK, CDR2 SYGVNS. The CDR3 has 14 amino acids. The germline V and J ends were trimmed by 2 bases and 3 bases, with 5 bases remaining between them. Drawing the rest from reference TRBV25-1 and TRBJ2-6, the complete variable domain is EADIYQTPRYLVIGTGKKITLECSQTMGHDKMYWYQQDPGMELHLIHYSYGVNSTEKGDLSSESTVSRIRTEHFPLTLESARPSHTSQYLCASSEGGGANVLTFGAGSRLTVL.

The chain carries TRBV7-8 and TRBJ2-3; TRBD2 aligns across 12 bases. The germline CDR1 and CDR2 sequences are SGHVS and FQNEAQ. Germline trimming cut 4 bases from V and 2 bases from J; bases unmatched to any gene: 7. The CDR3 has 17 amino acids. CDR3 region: CASSSILAGGPTDTQYF. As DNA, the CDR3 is TGTGCCAGCAGCTCTATTCTAGCGGGGGGGCCCACAGATACGCAGTATTTT.

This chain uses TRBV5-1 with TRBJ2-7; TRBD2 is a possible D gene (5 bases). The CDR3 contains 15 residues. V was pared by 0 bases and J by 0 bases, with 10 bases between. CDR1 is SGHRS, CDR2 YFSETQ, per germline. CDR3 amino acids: CASSLESGSSYEQYF. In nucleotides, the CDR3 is TGCGCCAGCAGCTTGGAAAGCGGCAGCTCCTACGAGCAGTACTTC. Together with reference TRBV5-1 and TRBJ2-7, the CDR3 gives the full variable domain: KAGVTQTPRYLIKTRGQQVTLSCSPISGHRSVSWYQQTPGQGLQFLFEYFSETQRNKGNFPGRFSGRQFSNSRSEMNVSTLELGDSALYLCASSLESGSSYEQYFGPGTRLTVT.